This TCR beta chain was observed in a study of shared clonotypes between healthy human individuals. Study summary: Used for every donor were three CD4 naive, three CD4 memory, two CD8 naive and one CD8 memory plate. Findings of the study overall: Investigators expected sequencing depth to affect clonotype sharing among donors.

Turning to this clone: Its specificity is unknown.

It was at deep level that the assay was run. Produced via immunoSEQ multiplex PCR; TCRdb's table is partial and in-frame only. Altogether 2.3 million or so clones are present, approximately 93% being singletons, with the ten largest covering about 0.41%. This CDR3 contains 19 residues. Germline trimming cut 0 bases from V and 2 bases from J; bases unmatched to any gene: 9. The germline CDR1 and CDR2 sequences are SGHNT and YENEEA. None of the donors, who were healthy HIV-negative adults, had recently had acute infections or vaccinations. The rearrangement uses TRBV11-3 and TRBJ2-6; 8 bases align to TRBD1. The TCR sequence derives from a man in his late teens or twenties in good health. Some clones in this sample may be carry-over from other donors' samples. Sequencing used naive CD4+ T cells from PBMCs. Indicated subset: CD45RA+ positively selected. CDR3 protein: CASSLDRTGSLAGANVLTF. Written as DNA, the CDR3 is TGTGCCAGCAGCTTAGATAGGACAGGGTCTCTGGCTGGGGCCAACGTCCTGACTTTC.